The 11 T cell receptor beta chains below all came from one sample that was sequenced in a study of early T cells in non-severe SARS-CoV-2 infection. One entry per CDR3 protein, called by TCRdb with MiXCR from the 5' RACE reads. The repertoire holds approximately 70,000 distinct CDR3 sequences, with 9.5% to 15% as singletons. Specimen: whole blood, collected at baseline. These receptors all stem from an adult who was a healthcare worker with PCR-confirmed SARS-CoV-2 infection or an uninfected control (not recorded which). The donor label of this sample is uncertain.

The sample holds a few counts of this clonotype. This sequence joins TRBV7-9 and TRBJ1-5, with unresolved D. Trimming took 5 bases from V and 8 from J, leaving 13 bases between them. This CDR3 spans 13 amino acids. Germline lookup yields CDR1 SEHNR and CDR2 FQNEAQ (reference sequence). The CDR3 DNA is TGTGCCAGCAGCCCCTCCGACTTCGAGCCCCAGCATTTT. Amino acid sequence: CASSPSDFEPQHF.

This clonotype has ten or more counts. The V call is TRBV5-4, the J call TRBJ2-5, with 8 bases matching TRBD2. Germline-derived CDR1 and CDR2 are SGHNT and YYREEE (reference sequence). The ends lost 3 bases at V and 1 base at J; junction bases unmatched: 11. This CDR3 has 17 amino acids. The CDR3 DNA reads as TGTGCCAGCAGCTCCGGAGTAGCGGGGACAACCCAAGAGACCCAGTACTTC. It encodes CASSSGVAGTTQETQYF.

This rearrangement joins TRBV7-2 to TRBJ1-3, with D unclear. CDR1 and CDR2 from the germline V gene are SGHTA and FQGNSA. The CDR3 has 13 residues. V lost 5 bases and J lost 7, with 12 bases in between. CDR3 nucleotides: TGTGCCAGCAGCGTTAACAGAGGGAACACCATATATTTT. Its protein product is CASSVNRGNTIYF.

V usage is TRBV7-2 and J usage is TRBJ2-7, with 9 bases that match TRBD2. J gave up 2 bases and V 5 bases, and 7 bases lay outside the gene matches. The CDR3 is 15 amino acids. Germline CDR1 SGHTA, CDR2 FQGNSA. This CDR3 reads CASSPLGLATYEQYF. The CDR3 region has the DNA TGTGCCAGCAGCCCCTTGGGACTAGCTACCTACGAGCAGTACTTC.

This clonotype was seen ten or more times. The CDR3 region is CASSLAAGGKQYF. CDR3 bases: TGCGCCAGCAGCTTGGCCGCAGGGGGCAAGCAGTACTTC. This chain links TRBV5-1 with TRBJ2-7; TRBD1 matches 8 bases. CDR1 is SGHRS, CDR2 YFSETQ, per germline. J was trimmed by 8 bases and V by 0 bases; bases with no gene match: 4. This CDR3 comprises 13 residues.

V usage is TRBV6-1 and J usage is TRBJ2-7; a weak D match, TRBD1 (5 bases). CDR1 and CDR2 from the germline V gene are MNHNS and SASEGT. The length of the CDR3 is 15 residues. V was trimmed by 1 base and J by 6 bases, leaving 16 bases between them. The CDR3 nucleotides are TGTGCCAGCAGTGAAGACCGGACAATGGGTGGCGAGCAGTACTTC. This encodes CASSEDRTMGGEQYF.

The V gene is TRBV12-3 or TRBV12-4, the J gene TRBJ1-1; TRBD1 matches at 7 bases. Trimming at V came to 6 bases and at J to 4 bases, leaving 8 bases not matched to a gene. The CDR3 length is 14 residues. CDR3 sequence: CASRPQGVPTEAFF. The CDR3 bases are TGTGCCAGCAGACCTCAGGGGGTTCCCACTGAAGCTTTCTTT.

J is TRBJ2-1 and V is TRBV6-9, with a possible D match to TRBD1 (6 bases). Trimming cost V 7 bases and J 7 bases, with 11 bases left between them. The CDR3 totals 12 residues. From germline, CDR1 is MNHGY and CDR2 SVAAGI. The CDR3 DNA sequence: TGTGCCAGCAAAGCCACAGGGAATGAGCAGTTCTTC. Translated, it gives CASKATGNEQFF.

This clonotype was seen a few times. This rearrangement joins TRBV5-1 to TRBJ2-2, with 7 bases identical to TRBD2. V lost 6 bases to trimming and J lost 5 bases; unmatched junction nucleotides: 7. CDR3 length equals 14 residues. The germline gives CDR1 SGHRS, CDR2 YFSETQ. The CDR3 DNA follows: TGCGCCAGCACTCAGGCTAGCGGTACCGGGGAGCTGTTTTTT. Translated, it gives CASTQASGTGELFF.

This clonotype was counted only a few times. This chain links TRBV20-1 with TRBJ2-1, with D unresolved. CDR3 length equals 10 residues. Per germline, CDR1 DFQATT and CDR2 SNEGSKA (reference sequence). Trimming left V 3 bases short and J 10 bases short, with 7 bases between. The CDR3: CSARAREQFF. As DNA, the CDR3 is TGCAGTGCTAGGGCCCGCGAGCAGTTCTTC.

The genes are TRBV12-3 or TRBV12-4 and TRBJ2-7, with 9 bases lining up with TRBD2. With 3 bases clipped from V and 4 bases from J, the junction kept 4 bases outside the gene matches. This CDR3 comprises 14 residues. This CDR3 reads CASSFSGGEYEQYF. CDR3 bases: TGTGCCAGCAGTTTTAGCGGGGGTGAATACGAGCAGTACTTC.